This T cell receptor beta chain came from a study of blood T cell repertoires in COVID-19. Study details: The United States, Italy and Spain supplied acute and convalescent COVID-19 samples.

CDR1 is MNHEY, CDR2 SVGEGT, per germline. V was clipped by 1 base and J by 1 base; unmatched bases: 13. CDR3 length equals 19 residues. In the original analysis: How many nucleated cells were present was estimated from reference gene primer amplification. TCRdb's table, derived via immunoSEQ multiplex PCR, lists solely in-frame clones and lacks some. From that table come the V and J calls and clone size; the DNA was used to work out D and trimming. In the table there are 100,000 to 120,000 clones, about four fifths of which are singletons. V is TRBV6-2 or TRBV6-3 and J is TRBJ2-7, with 10 bases aligning to TRBD1. The sample consisted of peripheral blood. This receptor was taken from a woman in her 70s with acute or convalescent COVID-19. CDR3 in amino acids: CASSYLGLTGGNGSYEQYF. The CDR3 nucleotides read TGTGCCAGCAGTTACTTAGGGTTGACAGGGGGCAATGGATCCTACGAGCAGTACTTC.